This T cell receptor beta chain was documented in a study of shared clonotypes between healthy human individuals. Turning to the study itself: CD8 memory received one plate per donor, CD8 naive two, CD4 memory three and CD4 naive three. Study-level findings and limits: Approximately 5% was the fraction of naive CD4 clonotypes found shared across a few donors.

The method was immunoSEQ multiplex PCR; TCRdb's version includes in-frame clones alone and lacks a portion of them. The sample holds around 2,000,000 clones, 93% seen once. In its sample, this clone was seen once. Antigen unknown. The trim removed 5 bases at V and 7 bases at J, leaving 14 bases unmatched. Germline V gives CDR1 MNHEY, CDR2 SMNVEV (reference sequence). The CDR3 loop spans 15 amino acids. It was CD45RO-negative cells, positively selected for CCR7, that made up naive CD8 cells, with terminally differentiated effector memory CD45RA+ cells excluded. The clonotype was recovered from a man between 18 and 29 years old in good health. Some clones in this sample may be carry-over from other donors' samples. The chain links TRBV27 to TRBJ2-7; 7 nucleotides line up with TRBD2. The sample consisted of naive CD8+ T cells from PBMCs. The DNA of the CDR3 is TGTGCCAGCAGTGACCCTAGCGGTCCTTTGGGTGAGCAGTACTTC. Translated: CASSDPSGPLGEQYF.